This entry describes one T cell receptor beta chain. Its antigen is still unknown. V shed 7 bases and J shed 0 bases, with 10 bases lying between them. CDR1 and CDR2 (germline): WNHNN, SYGVQD (reference sequence). This CDR3 is 14 amino acids long. This sample was included in a study of blood T cells in healthy people across ages. Whole-study findings and limits: Aged donors had fewer naive CD4+ cells and lower diversity than long-lived donors. There was a strong correlation between TCR beta diversity and naive T cell percentage.

Using a J-beta primer mix together with a sample-barcoded 5' primer, a second PCR was run for roughly 7 to 12 cycles. A template-switch adaptor with 12 random nucleotides tagged each cDNA molecule. Per-sample output comprised a minimum of 2.5 million paired-end reads containing CDR3. MiXCR, run by TCRdb on the 5' RACE reads, gives a single entry per CDR3 protein. The table has fewer than 2,000,000 distinct CDR3 sequences, roughly 32% seen once. The sequenced sample was blood. This chain connects TRBV10-1 to TRBJ2-1; D is unresolved. The sequence was obtained from a woman aged 25 to 39 in good health. The CDR3 region is CASIGLNSYNEQFF. CDR3 in DNA: TGCGCCAGCATAGGCCTCAACTCCTACAATGAGCAGTTCTTC.